Below are 15 T cell receptor beta chains sequenced from a single sample in a study of CD8+ T cells in alopecia areata. It was cDNA, reverse transcribed from extracted RNA, that served as the sequencing template. Assay used: immunoSEQ multiplex PCR; TCRdb lists only in-frame clones, some missing. The table includes 150,000 to 200,000 clones, roughly 60% detected once. Sequenced here: CD4+ T cells sorted from blood, sampled at week 0. Source of these receptors: a human donor with alopecia areata.

V is TRBV2 and J is TRBJ2-3; 9 positions match TRBD1. Trimming removed 6 bases from V and 4 bases from J; junction bases left unmatched: 2. The CDR3 is 13 amino acids. Germline V lookup: CDR1 SNHLY, CDR2 FYNNEI. Here the CDR3 reads CASSWDRADTQYF. The CDR3 DNA follows: TGTGCCAGCAGCTGGGACAGGGCAGATACGCAGTATTTT.

This clone appeared once. CDR3 nucleotides: TGTGCCAGCAGCCCCCCGAGTAACAGGGCTATTGTCAATGAGCAGTTCTTC. It yields the protein CASSPPSNRAIVNEQFF. The chain links TRBV7-6 to TRBJ2-1, with a possible D match to TRBD1 (6 bases). The CDR3 runs 17 residues. The V end was cut by 5 bases, the J end by 6 bases, with 23 bases between. Germline CDR1 and CDR2: SGHVS and FNYEAQ.

The rearrangement joins TRBV30 to TRBJ2-5, with a tentative D call TRBD1 (7 bases). The CDR3 is 15 amino acids. Germline V lookup: CDR1 GTSNPN, CDR2 SVGIG (reference sequence). V was cut by 0 bases and J by 1 base, with 12 bases left in between. The CDR3 loop reads CAWSVRGTVQETQYF. CDR3 in DNA: TGTGCCTGGAGTGTACGCGGGACAGTCCAAGAGACCCAGTACTTC.

The rearrangement joins TRBV5-1 to TRBJ2-1, with D maybe TRBD2 (5 bases). The CDR3 is 15 amino acids. V dropped 1 base and J dropped 5 bases, with 13 bases sitting between them. Germline V lookup: CDR1 SGHRS, CDR2 YFSETQ. The CDR3 nucleotides read TGCGCCAGCAGCTTGAGGCCTTACGGGGACAATGAGCAGTTCTTC. Its protein is CASSLRPYGDNEQFF.

This clone was picked up a small number of times. This chain links TRBV29-1 with TRBJ1-1, with D tentatively TRBD1 (5 bases). Germline CDR1 is SQVTM and CDR2 is ANQGSEA. Trimming removed 0 bases from V and 11 bases from J, with 13 bases in between. This CDR3 region has 12 residues. The CDR3 DNA follows: TGCAGCGTTGAAGATCTAGGGGCGGCCGCTTTCTTT. Translated: CSVEDLGAAAFF.

The chain couples TRBV2 to TRBJ2-5; 9 positions match TRBD1. There are 13 residues in the CDR3. CDR1 is SNHLY and CDR2 is FYNNEI in the germline V gene. V was clipped by 6 bases and J by 5 bases; unmatched bases: 4. Here the CDR3 DNA reads TGTGCCAGCAGCGGGACAGGGTGGGAGACCCAGTACTTC. Its translation: CASSGTGWETQYF.

This clone was recorded once. The chain uses TRBV29-1 and TRBJ2-1; the match to TRBD2 covers 8 bases. Per germline, CDR1 SQVTM and CDR2 ANQGSEA. CDR3 size: 14 residues. V trimming: 1 base; J trimming: 6 bases; junction bases outside the gene matches: 5. CDR3 nucleotide sequence: TGCAGCGTTGAAGGTAGCGGGGTAGCCAATGAGCAGTTCTTC. Its protein product is CSVEGSGVANEQFF.

The V gene is TRBV29-1, the J gene TRBJ1-1; D not resolved. With 8 bases removed from V and 4 bases from J, the gap between germline ends came to 14 bases. The germline V gene encodes CDR1 SQVTM and CDR2 ANQGSEA. This CDR3 comprises 12 residues. The DNA of the CDR3 is TGCAGCTTGACAAGCGCGCTCACTGAAGCTTTCTTT. Protein: CSLTSALTEAFF.

This clone was detected only a few times. The V and J genes are TRBV19 and TRBJ1-6; tentatively, D is TRBD1 (5 bases). The V gene lost 7 bases and the J gene lost 6 bases, with 22 bases spanning the gap. Germline V CDR1 and CDR2: LNHDA, SQIVND (reference sequence). The CDR3 contains 17 residues. CDR3 sequence reads: CASTKLGGSLGNSPLHF. The DNA of the CDR3 is TGTGCCAGTACCAAACTTGGGGGTTCCCTCGGTAATTCACCCCTCCACTTT.

The chain employs TRBV29-1 and TRBJ2-3, with 7 bases identical to TRBD2. CDR1 SQVTM and CDR2 ANQGSEA come from the germline V gene. This CDR3 is built from 14 residues. V lost 6 bases to trimming and J lost 1 base; unmatched junction nucleotides: 7. The CDR3 sequence is CSVDSGLGTDTQYF. CDR3 DNA sequence: TGCAGCGTAGATAGCGGGCTGGGCACAGATACGCAGTATTTT.

This clone was observed a few times. This rearrangement joins TRBV29-1 to TRBJ2-7; D is unclear. The CDR3 sequence is 11 residues long. The germline V gene has CDR1 SQVTM and CDR2 ANQGSEA. Trimming pared 7 bases from V and 6 bases from J, leaving 13 bases between. CDR3 DNA: TGCAGCGGCGCCAACAAGGGCGAGCAGTACTTC. Its protein product is CSGANKGEQYF.

This sequence joins TRBV29-1 and TRBJ2-1; D is possibly TRBD1 (7 bases). The CDR3 has 14 residues. Germline CDR1 and CDR2: SQVTM and ANQGSEA. The V end lost 0 bases, the J end lost 6 bases, and 12 bases lay between the germline ends. CDR3 loop: CSVEDRGAFNEQFF. For the CDR3, the DNA is TGCAGCGTTGAAGACAGGGGGGCTTTCAATGAGCAGTTCTTC.

CDR3 amino acids: CASSLTGDQPQHF. CDR3 nucleotides: TGTGCCAGCAGCTTGACAGGGGATCAGCCCCAGCATTTT. V is TRBV11-2 and J is TRBJ1-5; 8 nucleotides align to TRBD1. There are 13 residues in the CDR3. The ends lost 3 bases at V and 5 bases at J; junction bases unmatched: 0. Germline assignment: CDR1 SGHAT and CDR2 FQNNGV.

This chain connects TRBV29-1 to TRBJ1-2; tentative D call: TRBD1 (6 bases). The CDR3 is 15 residues long. The germline gives CDR1 SQVTM, CDR2 ANQGSEA. V gave up 4 bases and J gave up 3 bases, with 18 bases separating them. CDR3 DNA: TGCAGCGTTGTCGATCGGGGGCAAGTACACTATGGCTACACCTTC. Translating gives CSVVDRGQVHYGYTF.

The J gene is TRBJ1-5, the V gene TRBV29-1; 7 nucleotides match TRBD1. Germline lookup yields CDR1 SQVTM and CDR2 ANQGSEA. CDR3 length: 13 amino acids. V trimming: 8 bases; J trimming: 2 bases; junction bases outside the gene matches: 6. CDR3 coding DNA: TGCAGCATCAGACAGGGAGGCAATCAGCCCCAGCATTTT. Its translation is CSIRQGGNQPQHF.